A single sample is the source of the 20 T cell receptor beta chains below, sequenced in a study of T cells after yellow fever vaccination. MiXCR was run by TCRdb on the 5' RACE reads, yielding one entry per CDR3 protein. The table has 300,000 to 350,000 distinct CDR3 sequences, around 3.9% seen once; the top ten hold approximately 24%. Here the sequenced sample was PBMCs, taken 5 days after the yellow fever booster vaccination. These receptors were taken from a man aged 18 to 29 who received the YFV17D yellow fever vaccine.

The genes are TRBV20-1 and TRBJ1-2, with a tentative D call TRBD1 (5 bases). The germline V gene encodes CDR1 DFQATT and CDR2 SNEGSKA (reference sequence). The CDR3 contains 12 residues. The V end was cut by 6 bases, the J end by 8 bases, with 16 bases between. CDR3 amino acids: CSAPLSGAGYTF. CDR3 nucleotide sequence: TGCAGTGCGCCCCTCAGCGGGGCAGGCTACACCTTC.

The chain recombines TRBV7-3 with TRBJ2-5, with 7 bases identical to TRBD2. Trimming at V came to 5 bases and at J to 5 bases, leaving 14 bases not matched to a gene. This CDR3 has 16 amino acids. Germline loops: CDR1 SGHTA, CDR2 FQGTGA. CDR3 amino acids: CASSRGLLGEGETQYF. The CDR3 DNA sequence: TGTGCCAGCAGCCGAGGGCTACTAGGGGAGGGGGAGACCCAGTACTTC.

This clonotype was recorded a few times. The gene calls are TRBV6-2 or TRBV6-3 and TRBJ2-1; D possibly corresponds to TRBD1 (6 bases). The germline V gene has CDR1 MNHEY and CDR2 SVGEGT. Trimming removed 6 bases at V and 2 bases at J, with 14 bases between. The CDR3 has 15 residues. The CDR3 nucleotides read TGTGCCAGCAGGGCATCTGGGGGCACCTACAATGAGCAGTTCTTC. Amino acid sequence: CASRASGGTYNEQFF.

CDR3 nucleotide sequence: TGCGCCAGCAGCGAGACGGGATCGTATCCCTACAATGAGCAGTTCTTC. Amino acids: CASSETGSYPYNEQFF. The V gene is TRBV5-1, the J gene TRBJ2-1, with D maybe TRBD2 (5 bases). The V gene lost 4 bases and the J gene lost 2 bases, with 16 bases spanning the gap. Germline V gives CDR1 SGHRS, CDR2 YFSETQ. The CDR3 sequence is 16 residues long.

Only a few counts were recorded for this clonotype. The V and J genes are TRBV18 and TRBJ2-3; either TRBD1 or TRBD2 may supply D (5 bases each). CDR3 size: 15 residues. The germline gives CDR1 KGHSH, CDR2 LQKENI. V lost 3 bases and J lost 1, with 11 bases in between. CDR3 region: CASSPPQGGTDTQYF. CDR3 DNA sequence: TGTGCCAGCTCACCCCCCCAGGGAGGCACAGATACGCAGTATTTT.

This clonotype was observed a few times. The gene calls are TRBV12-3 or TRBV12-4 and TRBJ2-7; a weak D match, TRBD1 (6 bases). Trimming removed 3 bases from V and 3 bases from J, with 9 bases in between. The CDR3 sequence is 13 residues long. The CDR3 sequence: CASSFGQFYEQYV. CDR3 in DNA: TGTGCCAGCAGTTTTGGACAGTTCTACGAGCAGTACGTC.

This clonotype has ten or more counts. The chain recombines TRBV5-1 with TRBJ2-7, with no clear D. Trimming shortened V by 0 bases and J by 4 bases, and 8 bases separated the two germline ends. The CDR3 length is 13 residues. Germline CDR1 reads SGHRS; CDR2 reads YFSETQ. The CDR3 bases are TGCGCCAGCAGCTTGGCCAGTAGGTACGAGCAGTACTTC. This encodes CASSLASRYEQYF.

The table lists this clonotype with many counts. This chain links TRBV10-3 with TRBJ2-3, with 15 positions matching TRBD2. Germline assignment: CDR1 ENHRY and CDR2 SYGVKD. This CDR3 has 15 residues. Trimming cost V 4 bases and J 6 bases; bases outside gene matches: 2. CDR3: CAISAGLAGGDTQYF. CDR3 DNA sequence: TGTGCCATCAGTGCTGGACTAGCGGGAGGGGATACGCAGTATTTT.

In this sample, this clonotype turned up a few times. CDR3 loop: CASSPRAGGNYGYTF. DNA for the CDR3: TGTGCCAGCAGCCCCCGGGCAGGGGGGAACTATGGCTACACCTTC. This sequence joins TRBV27 and TRBJ1-2; 7 bases match TRBD1. This CDR3 spans 15 amino acids. Per germline, CDR1 MNHEY and CDR2 SMNVEV (reference sequence). With 6 bases clipped from V and 2 bases from J, the junction kept 9 bases outside the gene matches.

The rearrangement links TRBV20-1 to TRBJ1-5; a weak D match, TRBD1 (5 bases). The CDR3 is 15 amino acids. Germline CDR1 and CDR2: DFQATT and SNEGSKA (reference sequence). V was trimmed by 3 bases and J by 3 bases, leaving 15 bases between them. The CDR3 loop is CSARSSGTVNQPQHF. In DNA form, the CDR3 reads TGCAGTGCTAGGTCTTCCGGGACGGTCAATCAGCCCCAGCATTTT.

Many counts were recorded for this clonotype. The CDR3 DNA is TGCAGTGCTAGAGCCGGGACCCTAGTTGGGGAGCTGTTTTTT. Its protein is CSARAGTLVGELFF. The chain is built from TRBV20-1 and TRBJ2-2; D tentatively fits TRBD1 or TRBD2 (5 bases each). V dropped 1 base and J dropped 8 bases, with 14 bases sitting between them. The germline gives CDR1 DFQATT, CDR2 SNEGSKA (reference sequence). The CDR3 covers 14 residues.

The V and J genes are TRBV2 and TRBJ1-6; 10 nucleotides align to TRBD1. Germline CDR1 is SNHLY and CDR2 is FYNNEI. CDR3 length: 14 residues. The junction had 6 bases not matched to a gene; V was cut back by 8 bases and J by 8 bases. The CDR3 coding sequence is TGTGCCAGCCTCCGAGGACAGGGGGATTCACCCCTCCACTTT. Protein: CASLRGQGDSPLHF.

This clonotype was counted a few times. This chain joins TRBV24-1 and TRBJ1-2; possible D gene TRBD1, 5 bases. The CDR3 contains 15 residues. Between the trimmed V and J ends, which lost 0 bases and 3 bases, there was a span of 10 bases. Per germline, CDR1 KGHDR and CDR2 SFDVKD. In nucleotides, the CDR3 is TGTGCCACCAGTGATTTGGGGCAGGGCGACTATGGCTACACCTTC. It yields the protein CATSDLGQGDYGYTF.

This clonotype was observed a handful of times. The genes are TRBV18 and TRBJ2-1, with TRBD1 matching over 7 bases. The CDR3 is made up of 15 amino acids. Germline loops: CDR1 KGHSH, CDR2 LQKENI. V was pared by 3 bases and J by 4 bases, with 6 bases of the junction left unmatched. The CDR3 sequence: CASSPSGQFYNEQFF. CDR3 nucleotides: TGTGCCAGCTCACCCTCGGGACAGTTTTACAATGAGCAGTTCTTC.

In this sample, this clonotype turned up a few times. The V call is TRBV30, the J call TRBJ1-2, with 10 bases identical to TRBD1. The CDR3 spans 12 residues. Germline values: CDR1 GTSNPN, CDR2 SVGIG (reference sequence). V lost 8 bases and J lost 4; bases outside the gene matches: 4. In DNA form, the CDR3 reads TGTGCCCGGGACAGGGGAGGCTATGGCTACACCTTC. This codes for CARDRGGYGYTF.

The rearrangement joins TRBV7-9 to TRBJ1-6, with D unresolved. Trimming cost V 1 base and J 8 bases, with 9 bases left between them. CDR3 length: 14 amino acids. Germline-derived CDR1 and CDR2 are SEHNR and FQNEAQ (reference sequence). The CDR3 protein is CASSLEVLHSPLHF. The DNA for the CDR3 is TGTGCCAGCAGCTTAGAGGTCCTACATTCACCCCTCCACTTT.

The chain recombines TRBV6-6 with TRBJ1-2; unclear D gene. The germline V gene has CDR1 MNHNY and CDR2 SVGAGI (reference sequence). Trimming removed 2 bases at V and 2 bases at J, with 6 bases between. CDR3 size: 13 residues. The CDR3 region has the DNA TGTGCCAGCAGTTACGCGACAAACTATGGCTACACCTTC. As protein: CASSYATNYGYTF.

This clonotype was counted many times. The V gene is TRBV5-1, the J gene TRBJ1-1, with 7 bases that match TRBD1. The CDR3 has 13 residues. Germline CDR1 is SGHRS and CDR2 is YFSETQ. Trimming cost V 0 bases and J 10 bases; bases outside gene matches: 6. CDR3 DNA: TGCGCCAGCAGCTTGGAGACAGGGTCTACAGCTTTCTTT. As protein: CASSLETGSTAFF.

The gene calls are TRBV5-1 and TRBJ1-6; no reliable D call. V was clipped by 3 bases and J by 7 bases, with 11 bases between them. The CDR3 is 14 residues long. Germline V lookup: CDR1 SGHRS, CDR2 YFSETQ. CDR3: CASSSGSHNSPLHF. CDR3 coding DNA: TGCGCCAGCAGCTCGGGAAGTCACAATTCACCCCTCCACTTT.

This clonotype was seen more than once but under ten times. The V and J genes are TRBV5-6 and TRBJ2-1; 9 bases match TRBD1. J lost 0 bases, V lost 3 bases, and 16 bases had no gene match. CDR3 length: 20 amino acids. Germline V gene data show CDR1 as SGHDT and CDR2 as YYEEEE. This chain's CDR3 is CASSYDLTGGSWSSYNEQFF. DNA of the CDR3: TGTGCCAGCAGCTACGACCTGACAGGGGGTTCCTGGAGCTCCTACAATGAGCAGTTCTTC.